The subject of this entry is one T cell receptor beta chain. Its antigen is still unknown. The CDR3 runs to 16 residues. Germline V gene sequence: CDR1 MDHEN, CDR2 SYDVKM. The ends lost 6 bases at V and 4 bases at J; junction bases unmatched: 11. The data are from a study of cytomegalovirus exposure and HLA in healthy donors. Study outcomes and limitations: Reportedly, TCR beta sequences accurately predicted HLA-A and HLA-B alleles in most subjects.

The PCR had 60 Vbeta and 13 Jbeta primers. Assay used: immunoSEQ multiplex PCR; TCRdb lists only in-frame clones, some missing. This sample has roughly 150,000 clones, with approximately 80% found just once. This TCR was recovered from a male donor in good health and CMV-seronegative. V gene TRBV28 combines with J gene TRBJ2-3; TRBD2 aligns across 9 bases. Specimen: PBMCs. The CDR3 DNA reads TGTGCCAGCAGCCACCTCCTAGCGGGGAGCCCAGATACGCAGTATTTT. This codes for CASSHLLAGSPDTQYF.